The next 27 T cell receptor beta chains were all read from a single sample in a study of shared clonotypes between healthy human individuals. Assay: immunoSEQ multiplex PCR; the TCRdb copy retains only in-frame clones and omits some. This table holds around 2,100,000 clones, about 95% found once. CD45RO-negative CD8 cells positively selected for CCR7 made up the naive population, which excluded terminally differentiated effector memory CD45RA+ cells. Material: naive CD8+ T cells sorted from blood. These receptors were collected from a man aged 18 to 29 in good health.

This chain connects TRBV4-1 to TRBJ2-7; D is possibly TRBD2 (6 bases). This CDR3 contains 14 residues. In germline, CDR1 is MGHRA, CDR2 YSYEKL. The V end lost 1 base, the J end lost 3 bases, and 10 bases lay between the germline ends. In DNA form, the CDR3 reads TGCGCCAGCAGCCAAGCTCTAGCGTACTACGAGCAGTACTTC. Its translation is CASSQALAYYEQYF.

This sequence joins TRBV13 and TRBJ2-3; D remains unclear. V was cut by 5 bases and J by 4 bases, with 16 bases left in between. There are 15 residues in the CDR3. Germline CDR1 reads PRHDT; CDR2 reads FYEKMQ (reference sequence). The CDR3 loop reads CASSRDIGSADTQYF. DNA for the CDR3: TGTGCCAGCAGCCGCGACATCGGTTCCGCAGATACGCAGTATTTT. Drawing the rest from reference TRBV13 and TRBJ2-3, the complete variable domain is AAGVIQSPRHLIKEKRETATLKCYPIPRHDTVYWYQQGPGQDPQFLISFYEKMQSDKGSIPDRFSAQQFSDYHSELNMSSLELGDSALYFCASSRDIGSADTQYFGPGTRLTVL.

The V call is TRBV7-9, the J call TRBJ2-5, with 9 bases identical to TRBD2. This CDR3 is 15 amino acids long. Looked up from germline, CDR1 is SEHNR and CDR2 is FQNEAQ (reference sequence). J was trimmed by 5 bases and V by 3 bases; bases with no gene match: 7. The CDR3 DNA reads TGTGCCAGCAGCTTCTTTAGCGGGGGTCCGGAGACCCAGTACTTC. Translated, it gives CASSFFSGGPETQYF.

The CDR3 loop is CASSSGQQTHEPQHF. CDR3 nucleotides: TGTGCCAGCAGTTCGGGACAGCAGACTCATGAGCCCCAGCATTTT. This chain joins TRBV28 and TRBJ1-5; 7 bases map to TRBD1. Germline V gene sequence: CDR1 MDHEN, CDR2 SYDVKM. The trim removed 4 bases at V and 8 bases at J, leaving 11 bases unmatched. The CDR3 sequence is 15 residues long.

This sequence joins TRBV9 and TRBJ1-2; unclear D gene. CDR1 SGDLS and CDR2 YYNGEE come from the germline V gene. The germline V and J ends were trimmed by 0 bases and 3 bases, with 12 bases remaining between them. This CDR3 is 15 amino acids long. The CDR3 DNA is TGTGCCAGCAGCGTAGGAGGTACGGGGTACTATGGCTACACCTTC. The encoded protein is CASSVGGTGYYGYTF.

This sequence joins TRBV5-1 and TRBJ2-5, with a tentative D call TRBD1 (6 bases). The CDR3 is 15 amino acids. The germline V gene encodes CDR1 SGHRS and CDR2 YFSETQ. Trimming pared 0 bases from V and 1 base from J, leaving 10 bases between. The CDR3 spells CASSLVGASQETQYF. As DNA, the CDR3 is TGCGCCAGCAGCTTGGTGGGGGCCAGCCAAGAGACCCAGTACTTC.

V gene TRBV2 combines with J gene TRBJ2-3; 12 positions match TRBD2. Germline trimming cut 6 bases from V and 0 bases from J; bases unmatched to any gene: 7. Germline values: CDR1 SNHLY, CDR2 FYNNEI. The CDR3 is 17 amino acids. This CDR3 reads CASRASGGAPSTDTQYF. The CDR3 DNA reads as TGTGCCAGCAGGGCTAGCGGGGGGGCACCTAGCACAGATACGCAGTATTTT.

The chain links TRBV30 to TRBJ1-2; perhaps TRBD1 as D (5 bases). CDR1 GTSNPN and CDR2 SVGIG come from the germline V gene (reference sequence). This CDR3 has 12 residues. Deletions cut 1 base from V and 5 bases from J, with 8 bases between. The CDR3 sequence: CAWSGSGYGYTF. CDR3 coding DNA: TGTGCCTGGAGTGGATCAGGGTATGGCTACACCTTC.

The gene calls are TRBV11-1 and TRBJ2-7, with a tentative D call TRBD1 (5 bases). Germline-derived CDR1 and CDR2 are SGHAT and FQDESV (reference sequence). This CDR3 region has 13 residues. V lost 7 bases to trimming and J lost 2 bases, with 12 bases between them. The CDR3 nucleotides read TGTGCCAGCACCACGACAGAGACCTACGAGCAGTACTTC. The encoded protein is CASTTTETYEQYF.

V is TRBV29-1 and J is TRBJ1-1; D unresolved. V lost 4 bases and J lost 3, with 9 bases in between. The CDR3 runs 12 residues. CDR1 and CDR2 (germline): SQVTM, ANQGSEA. This chain's CDR3 is CSVAPLDTEAFF. In DNA form, the CDR3 reads TGCAGCGTTGCCCCTCTAGACACTGAAGCTTTCTTT.

This clone was observed a single time. The chain combines TRBV4-1 with TRBJ2-5; D is possibly TRBD2 (6 bases). V lost 1 base to trimming and J lost 5 bases, with 17 bases between them. This CDR3 comprises 16 residues. Per germline, CDR1 MGHRA and CDR2 YSYEKL. The CDR3 region is CASSQAPRGLGETQYF. The CDR3 coding sequence is TGCGCCAGCAGCCAAGCTCCTCGGGGGTTGGGGGAGACCCAGTACTTC.

In nucleotides, the CDR3 is TGTGCCAGCAGCGTCAGCGGGTCGGGGATCACAGATACGCAGTATTTT. This encodes CASSVSGSGITDTQYF. The chain combines TRBV9 with TRBJ2-3, with D possibly being TRBD2 (6 bases). Germline values: CDR1 SGDLS, CDR2 YYNGEE. This CDR3 is built from 16 residues. Deletions cut 2 bases from V and 2 bases from J, with 15 bases between.

In its sample, this clone was seen once. J is TRBJ2-7 and V is TRBV30; TRBD1 matches at 10 bases. The length of the CDR3 is 15 residues. Trimming removed 4 bases from V and 4 bases from J; junction bases left unmatched: 10. The germline V gene encodes CDR1 GTSNPN and CDR2 SVGIG (reference sequence). The CDR3 bases are TGTGCCTGGACACCCCGGACAGGGGGTGTGTACGAGCAGTACTTC. The encoded protein is CAWTPRTGGVYEQYF.

The chain links TRBV2 to TRBJ2-6; D assignment may be TRBD1 or TRBD2 (5 bases each). Deletions cut 3 bases from V and 4 bases from J, with 10 bases between. Germline lookup yields CDR1 SNHLY and CDR2 FYNNEI. This CDR3 comprises 15 residues. DNA of the CDR3: TGTGCCAGCAGTGACCCCGGGGCCGGGGCCAACGTCCTGACTTTC. Its translation: CASSDPGAGANVLTF. Drawing the rest from reference TRBV2 and TRBJ2-6, the complete variable domain is EPEVTQTPSHQVTQMGQEVILRCVPISNHLYFYWYRQILGQKVEFLVSFYNNEISEKSEIFDDQFSVERPDGSNFTLKIRSTKLEDSAMYFCASSDPGAGANVLTFGAGSRLTVL.

The chain has TRBV19 and TRBJ2-1, with TRBD2 identical over 8 bases. Germline values: CDR1 LNHDA, CDR2 SQIVND (reference sequence). The junction had 6 bases not matched to a gene; V was cut back by 1 base and J by 7 bases. The CDR3 extends over 15 amino acids. This chain's CDR3 is CASSIVAGGGNEQFF. Here the CDR3 DNA reads TGTGCCAGTAGTATAGTTGCGGGAGGAGGGAATGAGCAGTTCTTC.

CDR3 nucleotides: TGTGCCTGGACCTCACTTAGCTCCTACAATGAGCAGTTCTTC. This encodes CAWTSLSSYNEQFF. The chain uses TRBV30 and TRBJ2-1, with D uncertain. Germline V gene sequence: CDR1 GTSNPN, CDR2 SVGIG (reference sequence). This CDR3 is 14 amino acids long. Between the trimmed V and J ends, which lost 4 bases and 0 bases, there was a span of 10 bases.

The V and J genes are TRBV27 and TRBJ2-3; D might be TRBD1 (7 bases). The V and J ends lost 3 bases and 0 bases respectively, with 19 bases between them. This CDR3 contains 18 residues. Germline CDR1 MNHEY, CDR2 SMNVEV (reference sequence). CDR3 sequence reads: CASSFRFPQGTSTDTQYF. The CDR3 bases are TGTGCCAGCAGTTTCCGTTTCCCACAGGGGACTAGCACAGATACGCAGTATTTT.

The chain recombines TRBV7-9 with TRBJ1-1; no definite D call. This CDR3 spans 15 amino acids. The germline CDR1 and CDR2 sequences are SEHNR and FQNEAQ (reference sequence). V shed 5 bases and J shed 1 base, with 14 bases lying between them. CDR3 residues: CASSPPVGSNTEAFF. The CDR3 DNA reads as TGTGCCAGCAGCCCCCCTGTCGGTTCGAACACTGAAGCTTTCTTT.

The chain links TRBV5-1 to TRBJ2-1; the D gene is possibly TRBD1 (6 bases). Germline loops: CDR1 SGHRS, CDR2 YFSETQ. The CDR3 is 14 amino acids. The germline V and J ends were trimmed by 7 bases and 4 bases, with 15 bases remaining between them. The CDR3 DNA reads TGCGCCAGCCACTCTGGCAGGGGATACAATGAGCAGTTCTTC. As protein: CASHSGRGYNEQFF. Full variable domain (rest looked up from reference TRBV5-1 and TRBJ2-1): KAGVTQTPRYLIKTRGQQVTLSCSPISGHRSVSWYQQTPGQGLQFLFEYFSETQRNKGNFPGRFSGRQFSNSRSEMNVSTLELGDSALYLCASHSGRGYNEQFFGPGTRLTVL.

V is TRBV11-2 and J is TRBJ2-1; perhaps TRBD1 as D (6 bases). This CDR3 has 16 residues. Germline loops: CDR1 SGHAT, CDR2 FQNNGV. V dropped 5 bases and J dropped 9 bases, with 23 bases sitting between them. CDR3 sequence reads: CASSILQGPPLGEQFF. DNA of the CDR3: TGTGCCAGCAGCATATTACAGGGACCACCGCTGGGTGAGCAGTTCTTC.

The chain carries TRBV5-1 and TRBJ2-1; D not certain. The germline V gene has CDR1 SGHRS and CDR2 YFSETQ. CDR3 size: 13 residues. Trimming removed 1 base from V and 8 bases from J, with 10 bases in between. The CDR3, as DNA: TGCGCCAGCAGCTTGTATAGGGTTGATGAGCAGTTCTTC. It encodes CASSLYRVDEQFF.

Regarding this clone: This CDR3 is also generated by other DNA sequences in the sample. V is TRBV9 and J is TRBJ2-3, with TRBD2 matching 10 bases. Per germline, CDR1 SGDLS and CDR2 YYNGEE. This CDR3 is 14 amino acids long. V lost 4 bases to trimming and J lost 4 bases; unmatched junction nucleotides: 3. CDR3 in amino acids: CASSSSGGADTQYF. CDR3 coding DNA: TGTGCCAGCAGCAGCAGCGGGGGGGCAGATACGCAGTATTTT.

The chain carries TRBV27 and TRBJ2-1; 7 nucleotides align to TRBD2. Germline V gives CDR1 MNHEY, CDR2 SMNVEV (reference sequence). This CDR3 is built from 17 residues. V lost 0 bases, J lost 4 bases, and 9 bases stayed unmatched. The CDR3 DNA sequence: TGTGCCAGCAGTTTATCGGCTAGCGGACGAACTTACAATGAGCAGTTCTTC. Its translation is CASSLSASGRTYNEQFF.

A single count supports this clone. The CDR3 nucleotides read TGTGCCAGTCTGGAAGGGGCCTACGAGCAGTACTTC. This translates into CASLEGAYEQYF. V usage is TRBV6-5 and J usage is TRBJ2-7, with D perhaps TRBD1 (5 bases). Germline V CDR1 and CDR2: MNHEY, SVGAGI. The ends were cut back, 9 bases at V and 2 bases at J, with 11 bases in the middle. The CDR3 totals 12 residues.

The chain has TRBV29-1 and TRBJ1-2, with a possible D match to TRBD1 (5 bases). From germline, CDR1 is SQVTM and CDR2 ANQGSEA. V lost 0 bases and J lost 5, with 22 bases in between. The CDR3 loop spans 17 amino acids. CDR3 in DNA: TGCAGCGTTGAAGATCTTGGGCAGGGAGATTCCCGGTATGGCTACACCTTC. It encodes CSVEDLGQGDSRYGYTF.

CDR3 region: CASSLAKTGGARNTEAFF. The CDR3 DNA is TGCGCCAGCAGCTTGGCCAAGACAGGGGGCGCCAGGAACACTGAAGCTTTCTTT. The chain has TRBV5-1 and TRBJ1-1; 10 bases map to TRBD1. The germline gives CDR1 SGHRS, CDR2 YFSETQ. The CDR3 consists of 18 residues. V shed 0 bases and J 1 base; nucleotides not matched to a gene: 9.

A remark on this clone: The same CDR3 is also encoded by other DNA sequences in this sample. The chain uses TRBV5-1 and TRBJ2-7; 8 bases align to TRBD1. V was pared by 0 bases and J by 4 bases, with 6 bases of the junction left unmatched. The CDR3 has 15 residues. Germline V CDR1 and CDR2: SGHRS, YFSETQ. CDR3 in DNA: TGCGCCAGCAGCTTGGCCCAGGGGGCAAAATACGAGCAGTACTTC. Translated: CASSLAQGAKYEQYF.